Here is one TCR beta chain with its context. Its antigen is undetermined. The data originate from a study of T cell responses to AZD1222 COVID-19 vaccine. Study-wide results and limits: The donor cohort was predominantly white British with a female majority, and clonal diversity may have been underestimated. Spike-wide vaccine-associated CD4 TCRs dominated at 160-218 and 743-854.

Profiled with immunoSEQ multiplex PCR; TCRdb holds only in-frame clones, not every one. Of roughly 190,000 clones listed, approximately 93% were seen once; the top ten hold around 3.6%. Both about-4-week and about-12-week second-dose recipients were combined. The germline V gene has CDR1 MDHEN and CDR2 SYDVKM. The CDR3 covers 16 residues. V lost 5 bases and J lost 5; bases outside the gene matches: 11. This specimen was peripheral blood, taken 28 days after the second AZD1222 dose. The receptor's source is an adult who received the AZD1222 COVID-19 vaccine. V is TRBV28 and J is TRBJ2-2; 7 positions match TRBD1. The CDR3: CASSKPRDRWTGELFF. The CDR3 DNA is TGTGCCAGCAGTAAGCCACGGGACAGATGGACCGGGGAGCTGTTTTTT.